This record covers a single T cell receptor (beta chain). Its antigen target is currently unknown. No per-base quality is available; no much larger clone lies one base away. Genomic DNA was extracted from sorted cells for sequencing of the TCRbeta CDR3 region. The immunoSEQ Assay was used for sequencing of TCRbeta CDR3 regions. This is the immuneACCESS table as TCRdb keeps it, with only in-frame sequences that have V and J called. A part of the clones is gone; compared with another copy, unresolved V genes explain less than half, and the rest is unexplained. The sample has about 80,000 clones on record, 85% to 95% of them singletons. The ten largest clones add up to roughly 0.69% of the sample. This record belongs to a study of OX40 agonist ivuxolimab in advanced cancers. Looking at the study overall: Ivuxolimab was a fully human IgG2 agonistic monoclonal antibody targeting the costimulatory receptor OX40 (CD134). Intravenous ivuxolimab was administered to patients every 2 weeks at six dose levels: 0.01, 0.1, 0.3, 1.5, 3 and 10 mg/kg. Among the approximately 50 dose-escalation patients, about 20 had hepatocellular carcinoma, 15 or so melanoma, 9 renal cell carcinoma and 9 head and neck cancer. In the dose-escalation cohort, roughly 80% of patients were male, and the mean age was roughly 60 years, with a range of about 23 to 85. Patients were allowed to have had prior anti-PD-1, anti-PD-L1 or anti-CTLA-4 therapy, and around two fifths of the dose-escalation patients had been treated with checkpoint inhibitors. Partial responses were achieved by three dose-escalation patients, of whom one had hepatocellular carcinoma and two had cutaneous melanoma. Peripheral TCRbeta sequencing aimed to test whether ivuxolimab altered TCR sequence diversity and caused clonal T-cell expansion. The monotherapy dose-escalation portion (N of about 49 patients) of the phase I ivuxolimab trial is reported in the paper.

V loses 5 bases, J loses 2 bases, and the germline ends lie 10 bases apart. The germline V gene (reference sequence) gives CDR1 as LNHDA and CDR2 as SQIVND. From the cysteine through the phenylalanine, the CDR3 covers 15 amino acids. Kept here is only the CDR3 DNA, which spans 45 bases and is read in frame from base 1. The paper's findings and limits, for the study overall: Partial responders in the 0.1-3.0 mg/kg groups had among the lowest normalized peripheral clonal expansion, especially among CD8+ T cells. After ivuxolimab, more expanded clones were found on average in CD8+ T cells than in CD4+ T cells. Low levels of normalized T-cell clonal expansion were also seen in some patients who did not respond. At doses of 0.1 to 3.0 mg/kg, clonal expansion of both CD4+ and CD8+ blood T cells was observed from baseline to week 6. The antigen specificity of the clonally expanded peripheral T cells was not determined.

The trial excluded patients who had a history of autoimmune disease or who were on systemic immunosuppression. In every dose cohort, peripheral blood was drawn for TCR sequencing at baseline, cycle 4 day 1, and cycle 7 day 1. Samples were obtained from an open-label, multicenter, first-in-human phase I dose-escalation trial of ivuxolimab. Adults with locally advanced or metastatic melanoma, renal cell carcinoma, hepatocellular carcinoma or head and neck squamous cell carcinoma were enrolled in the trial. CD4+ and CD8+ T cells were sorted separately from peripheral blood before TCR sequencing. The chain is made from TRBV19 and TRBJ2-6, with a tentative D gene TRBD2 over 5 matching bases. The clonotype comes from an adult with an advanced solid tumor such as melanoma, head and neck, liver or kidney cancer. The material sequenced was CD4+ or CD8+ T cells sorted from blood, taken in a trial of the OX40 agonist ivuxolimab. The DNA sequence is TGTGCCAGTAGTCTACGGGGAACTGGGGCCAACGTCCTGACTTTC. Translated, it reads CASSLRGTGANVLTF.